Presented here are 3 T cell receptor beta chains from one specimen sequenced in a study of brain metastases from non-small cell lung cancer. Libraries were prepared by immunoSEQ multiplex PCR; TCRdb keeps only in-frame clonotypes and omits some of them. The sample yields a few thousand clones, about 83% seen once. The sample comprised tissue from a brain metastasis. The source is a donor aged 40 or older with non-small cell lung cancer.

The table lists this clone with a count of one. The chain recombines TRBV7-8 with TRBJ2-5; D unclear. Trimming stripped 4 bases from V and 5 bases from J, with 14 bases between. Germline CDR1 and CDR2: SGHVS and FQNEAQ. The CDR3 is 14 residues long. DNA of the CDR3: TGTGCCAGCAGCTCCCTCGCCCACGGGGAGACCCAGTACTTC. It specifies CASSSLAHGETQYF.

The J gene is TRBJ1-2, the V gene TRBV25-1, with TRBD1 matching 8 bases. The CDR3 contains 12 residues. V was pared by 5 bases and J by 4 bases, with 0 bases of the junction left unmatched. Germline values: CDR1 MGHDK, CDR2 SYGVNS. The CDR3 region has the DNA TGTGCCAGCAGTACAGGGGGCTATGGCTACACCTTC. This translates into CASSTGGYGYTF.

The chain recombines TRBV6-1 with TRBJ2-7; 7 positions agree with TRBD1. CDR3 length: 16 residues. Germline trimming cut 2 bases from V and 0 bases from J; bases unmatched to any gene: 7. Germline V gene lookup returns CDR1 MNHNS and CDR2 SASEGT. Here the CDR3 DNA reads TGTGCCAGCAGTGAAAGAGGGGGCGATAGCTCCTACGAGCAGTACTTC. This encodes CASSERGGDSSYEQYF.